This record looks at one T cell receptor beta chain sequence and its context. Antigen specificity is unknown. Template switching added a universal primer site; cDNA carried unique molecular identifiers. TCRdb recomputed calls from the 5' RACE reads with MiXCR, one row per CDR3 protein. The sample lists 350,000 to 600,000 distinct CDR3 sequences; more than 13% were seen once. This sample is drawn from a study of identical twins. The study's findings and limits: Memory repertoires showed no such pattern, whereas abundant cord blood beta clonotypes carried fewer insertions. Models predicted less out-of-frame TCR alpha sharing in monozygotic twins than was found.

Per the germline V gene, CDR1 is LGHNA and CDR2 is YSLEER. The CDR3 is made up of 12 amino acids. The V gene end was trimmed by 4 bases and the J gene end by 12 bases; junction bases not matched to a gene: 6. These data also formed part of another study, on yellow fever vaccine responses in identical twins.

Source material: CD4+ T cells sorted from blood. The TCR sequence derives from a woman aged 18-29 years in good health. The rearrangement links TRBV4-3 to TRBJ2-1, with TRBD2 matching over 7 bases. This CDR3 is CASSRLGGRQFF. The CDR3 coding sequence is TGCGCCAGCAGCCGCCTAGGCGGGAGGCAGTTCTTC.